This T cell receptor (beta chain) was sequenced for a study of regulatory T cells in long-lasting Graves disease. Notes on the study in general: Having few samples may have compromised the accuracy. It was in persistent disease that TRBV28, TRBJ1-2 and TRBJ2-5 were favored. Lower TCR diversity was seen in persistent Graves' patients than in newly diagnosed ones.

Many counts were recorded for this clonotype. What it binds is not known. This sample's time point: persistent/refractory GD, antithyroid drugs over 5 years with positive TRAb. PBMCs provided the RNA from which the TCR library was made. iRepertoire HTBI primers and Arm-PCR of CDR3 regions built TCR beta libraries. TCRdb called the multiplex PCR reads again in MiXCR, with one record for every CDR3 protein. The repertoire holds hundreds of thousands of distinct CDR3 sequences, with less than 25% as singletons. Per germline, CDR1 SGHRS and CDR2 YFSETQ. Trimming left V 1 base short and J 2 bases short, with 10 bases between. The CDR3 runs 14 residues.

This TCR was recovered from a female donor with Graves disease. The sample here was peripheral blood mononuclear cells (PBMCs), taken when the disease was refractory, from a patient treated with antithyroid drugs. The rearrangement links TRBV5-1 to TRBJ2-7; D is perhaps TRBD1 (5 bases). DNA of the CDR3: TGCGCCAGCAGCTTGATGTCACAGGCCTACGAGCAGTACTTC. Amino acids: CASSLMSQAYEQYF.